What follows is one T cell receptor (beta chain) and its context. What it binds is not known. The data are from a study of CD8 T cells in Susac syndrome. The CDR3 spans 15 residues. Trimming pared 0 bases from V and 5 bases from J, leaving 11 bases between. The germline V gene has CDR1 LNHNV and CDR2 YYDKDF (reference sequence). cDNA came from around 0.5 to 1 ug RNA primed by random hexamers. Across 54 Vbeta and 13 Jbeta, TCR beta CDR3 was amplified with immunoSEQ multiplex PCR. TCRdb called the immunoSEQ multiplex PCR reads again in MiXCR, with one record for every CDR3 protein. The data hold about 130,000 distinct CDR3 sequences, with around 94% observed a single time. CD8+ and CD4+ T cells circulating in blood were sequenced for TCR beta. CD8+ and CD4+ T cells were negatively isolated; TEMRA cells were FACS-enriched. Study findings and constraints: The study recognized that its TCR sequencing and HLA analysis covered a relatively small number of individuals.

The specimen sequenced was CD4+ T cells from PBMCs. V gene TRBV15 combines with J gene TRBJ1-5; no firm D call. The origin of this receptor is a human donor in good health. Here the CDR3 DNA reads TGTGCCACCAGCAGAGATTATAATGGGGATCAGCCCCAGCATTTT. Translating gives CATSRDYNGDQPQHF.